Listed below are T cell receptor beta chains from one sample, sequenced in a study of blood T cell repertoires in COVID-19. TCRdb's table, derived via immunoSEQ multiplex PCR, lists solely in-frame clones and lacks some. Among about 250,000 clones listed, around four fifths were seen once. Material for sequencing was peripheral blood. Receptor source: a man aged 40-49 years with active or convalescent COVID-19. Each CDR3 is given with its conserved first and last residue. The order of the fields is J gene, D gene, clone size, V gene, CDR3 protein, CDR3 DNA. A D gene is named only where the DNA matches it firmly. Only part of the rows carry a size: once, few, many, or a class if the clone is expanded.

>TRBJ1-5|-|few|TRBV6-5
CASSRGYDSNQPQHF
TGTGCCAGCAGTCGAGGGTATGATAGCAATCAGCCCCAGCATTTT
>TRBJ2-7|-|-|TRBV11-3
CASSPGTYEQYF
TGTGCCAGCAGCCCCGGGACCTACGAGCAGTACTTC
>TRBJ1-4|TRBD1|once|TRBV6-5
CASSTHRGPNEKLFF
TGTGCCAGCAGTACTCACAGGGGGCCTAATGAAAAACTGTTTTTT
>TRBJ2-1|-|-|TRBV14
CASSPTSIEQFF
TGTGCCAGCAGCCCGACTAGTATTGAGCAGTTCTTC
>TRBJ2-3|TRBD1|-|TRBV6-6
CASSYTLDRVKDTQYF
TGTGCCAGCAGTTATACCCTGGACAGGGTCAAGGATACGCAGTATTTT
>TRBJ2-1|TRBD2|-|TRBV5-1
CASSLDAGDNEQFF
TGCGCCAGCAGCTTGGATGCGGGGGACAATGAGCAGTTCTTC
>TRBJ2-3|-|once|TRBV11-3
CASSLEAYSTDTQYF
TGTGCCAGCAGCTTAGAGGCATATAGCACAGATACGCAGTATTTT
>TRBJ1-1|TRBD1|once|TRBV10-3
CAIGQGANTEAFF
TGTGCCATCGGACAGGGGGCGAACACTGAAGCTTTCTTT
>TRBJ2-1|-|few|TRBV29-1
CSVEPPPRNNEQFF
TGCAGCGTTGAACCCCCCCCCAGAAACAATGAGCAGTTCTTC
>TRBJ2-4|TRBD1|once|TRBV6-1
CASSEQGAAKNIQYF
TGTGCCAGCAGTGAACAGGGGGCGGCCAAAAACATTCAGTACTTC
>TRBJ1-2|-|-|TRBV27
CASSSRTEVGGYTF
TGTGCCAGCAGTTCCCGGACGGAGGTAGGAGGCTACACCTTC
>TRBJ2-1|-|-|TRBV24-1
CATSDRRDNYNEQFF
TGTGCCACCAGTGATCGCCGGGACAACTACAATGAGCAGTTCTTC
>TRBJ1-4|-|-|TRBV30
CAWNRGGEKLFF
TGTGCCTGGAATCGGGGGGGGGAAAAACTGTTTTTT
>TRBJ2-7|-|-|TRBV11-3
CASSLDLAAQGGEQYF
TGTGCCAGCAGCTTAGATCTGGCAGCTCAAGGAGGTGAGCAGTACTTC
>TRBJ2-3|TRBD1|-|TRBV5-1
CASSSTGETQYF
TGCGCCAGCAGCTCCACAGGGGAAACGCAGTATTTT
>TRBJ1-2|TRBD1|-|TRBV28
CASSSSTVGQGLMGYTF
TGTGCCAGCAGTTCCTCGACCGTAGGACAGGGATTGATGGGCTACACCTTC
>TRBJ2-7|-|few|TRBV11-2
CASSLKGAYEQYF
TGTGCCAGCAGCTTAAAGGGGGCCTACGAGCAGTACTTC
>TRBJ2-1|-|-|TRBV11-3
CASSPLGAGALISYNEQFF
TGTGCCAGCAGCCCCCTGGGAGCGGGCGCCTTGATCTCCTACAATGAGCAGTTCTTC
>TRBJ2-1|TRBD2|-|TRBV5-4
CASRVAGGQNEQFF
TGTGCCAGCAGAGTAGCGGGAGGGCAAAATGAGCAGTTCTTC
>TRBJ1-6|-|-|TRBV3-1/TRBV3-2
CASSQVAGASYNSPLHF
TGTGCCAGCAGCCAAGTAGCGGGGGCGTCCTATAATTCACCCCTCCACTTT
>TRBJ2-7|-|-|TRBV5-5
CASSFDTYEQYF
TGTGCCAGCAGCTTCGACACTTACGAGCAGTACTTC
>TRBJ1-1|TRBD1|-|TRBV6-5
CASRPGAGGNTEAFF
TGTGCCAGCAGACCCGGGGCAGGGGGGAACACTGAAGCTTTCTTT
>TRBJ2-5|-|-|TRBV28
CASSLKSQTQYF
TGTGCCAGCAGTTTAAAATCTCAGACCCAGTACTTC
>TRBJ2-7|-|-|TRBV7-8
CASSPAAPSEQYF
TGTGCCAGCAGCCCAGCGGCCCCCAGCGAGCAGTACTTC
>TRBJ2-7|-|-|TRBV18
CASSPPVTYEQYF
TGTGCCAGCTCACCCCCCGTTACCTACGAGCAGTACTTC
>TRBJ2-1|-|-|TRBV20-1
CSASGYIHEQFF
TGCAGTGCTAGTGGGTACATCCATGAGCAGTTCTTC
>TRBJ1-4|TRBD1|-|TRBV7-8
CASSLGQGFEKLFF
TGTGCCAGCAGCTTAGGACAGGGATTCGAAAAACTGTTTTTT
>TRBJ1-2|-|-|TRBV7-9
CASSLGRENYGYTF
TGTGCCAGCAGCTTAGGACGGGAAAACTATGGCTACACCTTC
>TRBJ1-5|-|-|TRBV18
CASSGQRTSNQPQHF
TGTGCCAGCTCAGGACAGAGGACTAGCAATCAGCCCCAGCATTTT
>TRBJ1-5|-|-|TRBV2
CASSRDGGSNQPQHF
TGTGCCAGCTCTCGGGACGGGGGGAGCAATCAGCCCCAGCATTTT
>TRBJ2-1|-|-|TRBV7-9
CASSPVDNEQFF
TGTGCCAGCAGTCCTGTCGACAATGAGCAGTTCTTC
>TRBJ1-1|-|-|TRBV11-1
CASSPSRGEAFF
TGTGCCAGCAGCCCGTCCCGGGGGGAAGCTTTCTTT
>TRBJ1-5|-|-|TRBV28
CASSQGGVWQPQHF
TGTGCCAGCAGTCAAGGGGGGGTTTGGCAGCCCCAGCATTTT
>TRBJ2-2|-|once|TRBV19
CASKRQGNTGELFF
TGTGCCAGTAAGCGCCAGGGAAACACCGGGGAGCTGTTTTTT
>TRBJ1-2|TRBD1|-|TRBV27
CASSSRRDRGNYGYTF
TGTGCCAGCAGTTCCCGCCGGGACAGGGGGAACTATGGCTACACCTTC
>TRBJ2-7|-|-|TRBV27
CASSFGQPRYEQYF
TGTGCCAGCAGTTTCGGACAGCCTCGGTACGAGCAGTACTTC
>TRBJ1-1|-|-|TRBV11-2
CASSLDGSPPTAFF
TGTGCCAGCAGCTTAGATGGGAGCCCCCCAACGGCTTTCTTT
>TRBJ1-3|TRBD1|-|TRBV5-1
CASSPGQGFSGNTIYF
TGCGCCAGCAGCCCTGGACAGGGATTCTCTGGAAACACCATATATTTT
>TRBJ2-7|TRBD1|-|TRBV6-6
CASSYGGQTYEQYF
TGTGCCAGCAGTTATGGGGGACAGACCTACGAGCAGTACTTC
>TRBJ2-2|-|-|TRBV7-2
CASRPQAPGELFF
TGTGCCAGCAGACCACAGGCACCCGGGGAGCTGTTTTTT
>TRBJ1-5|TRBD1|-|TRBV24-1
CATSDRDRVNQPQHF
TGTGCCACCAGTGATCGGGACAGGGTCAATCAGCCCCAGCATTTT
>TRBJ2-5|TRBD2|-|TRBV5-1
CASSLRAGGVQETQYF
TGCGCCAGCAGCCTCCGAGCGGGAGGCGTCCAAGAGACCCAGTACTTC
>TRBJ1-5|TRBD1|-|TRBV7-3
CASRQPGQDNQPQHF
TGTGCCAGCAGGCAACCCGGACAGGACAATCAGCCCCAGCATTTT
>TRBJ1-1|-|-|TRBV4-3
CASSQDATGTNTEAFF
TGCGCCAGCAGCCAAGATGCGACCGGGACTAACACTGAAGCTTTCTTT
>TRBJ1-2|TRBD1|few|TRBV9
CASSEWDSQVSGYTF
TGTGCCAGCAGCGAATGGGACAGCCAGGTGTCTGGCTACACCTTC
>TRBJ2-3|-|-|TRBV18
CASSPPLKVTRKTDTQYF
TGTGCCAGCTCACCCCCGCTTAAGGTGACACGGAAGACAGATACGCAGTATTTT